This TCR beta chain was obtained from a study of T cells in Graves' hyperthyroidism and ophthalmopathy. The germline CDR1 and CDR2 sequences are KGHDR and SFDVKD. The CDR3 runs 14 residues. Trimming removed 7 bases from V and 7 bases from J; junction bases left unmatched: 7. Amplification of TCR beta CDR3 regions was performed using RNA transcripts as template. A first-round RT-PCR of the TCR CDR3 used the HTBI primer set. TCRdb ran MiXCR on the multiplex PCR reads and lists one entry per CDR3 protein. The sample shows some 690,000 distinct CDR3 sequences, around a sixth of them seen only once. The V call is TRBV24-1, the J call TRBJ2-1; TRBD2 matches at 9 bases. Material: blood. The TCR originated in a man in his fifties with Graves' hyperthyroidism. The CDR3 DNA reads TGTGCCACCAGGACTAGCGGAGCCCGAAATGAGCAGTTCTTC. This codes for CATRTSGARNEQFF.